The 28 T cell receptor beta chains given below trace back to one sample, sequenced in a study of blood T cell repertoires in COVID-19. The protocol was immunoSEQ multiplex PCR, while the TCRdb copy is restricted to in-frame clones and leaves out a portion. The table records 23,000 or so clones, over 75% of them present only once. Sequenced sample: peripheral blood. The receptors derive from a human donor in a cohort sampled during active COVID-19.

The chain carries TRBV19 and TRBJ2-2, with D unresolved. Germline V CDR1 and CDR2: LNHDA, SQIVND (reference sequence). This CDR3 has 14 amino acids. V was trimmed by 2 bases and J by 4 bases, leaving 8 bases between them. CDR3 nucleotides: TGTGCCAGTAGTATACGTCGACTCACCGGGGAGCTGTTTTTT. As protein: CASSIRRLTGELFF.

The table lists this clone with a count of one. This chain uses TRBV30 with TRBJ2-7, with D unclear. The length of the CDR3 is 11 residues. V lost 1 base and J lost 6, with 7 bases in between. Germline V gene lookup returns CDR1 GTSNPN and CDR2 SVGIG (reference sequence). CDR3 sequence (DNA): TGTGCCTGGAGTGAACGGAGCGAGCAGTACTTC. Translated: CAWSERSEQYF.

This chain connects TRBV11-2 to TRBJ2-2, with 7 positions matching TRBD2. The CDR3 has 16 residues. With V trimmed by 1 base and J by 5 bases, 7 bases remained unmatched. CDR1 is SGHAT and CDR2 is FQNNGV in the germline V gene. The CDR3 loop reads CASSLGAMGGTGELFF. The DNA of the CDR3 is TGTGCCAGCAGCTTAGGGGCGATGGGGGGGACCGGGGAGCTGTTTTTT.

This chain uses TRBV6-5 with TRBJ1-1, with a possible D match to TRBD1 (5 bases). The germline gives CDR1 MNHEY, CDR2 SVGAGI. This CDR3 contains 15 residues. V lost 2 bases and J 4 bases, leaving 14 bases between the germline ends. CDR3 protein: CASSYGAGSATEAFF. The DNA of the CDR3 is TGTGCCAGCAGTTACGGTGCAGGGTCGGCCACTGAAGCTTTCTTT.

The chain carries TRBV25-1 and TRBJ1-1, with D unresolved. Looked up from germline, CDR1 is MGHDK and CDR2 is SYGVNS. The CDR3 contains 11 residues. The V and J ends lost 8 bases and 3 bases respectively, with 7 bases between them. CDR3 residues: CASGRHTEAFF. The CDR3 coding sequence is TGTGCCAGCGGCAGGCACACTGAAGCTTTCTTT.

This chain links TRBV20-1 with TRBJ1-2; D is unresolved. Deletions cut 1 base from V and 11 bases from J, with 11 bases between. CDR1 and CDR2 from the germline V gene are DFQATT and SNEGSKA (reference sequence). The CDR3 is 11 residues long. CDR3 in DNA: TGCAGTGCTAGAGTCCAATCGGTTTACACCTTC. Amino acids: CSARVQSVYTF.

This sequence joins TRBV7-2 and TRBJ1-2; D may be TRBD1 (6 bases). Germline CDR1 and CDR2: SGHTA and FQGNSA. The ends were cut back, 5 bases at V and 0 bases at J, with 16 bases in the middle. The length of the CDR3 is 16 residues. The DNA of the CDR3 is TGTGCCAGCAGCCCTCGGGGGGGGCTAGCTAACTATGGCTACACCTTC. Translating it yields CASSPRGGLANYGYTF. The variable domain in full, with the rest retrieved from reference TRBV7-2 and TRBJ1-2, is GAGVSQSPSNKVTEKGKDVELRCDPISGHTALYWYRQSLGQGLEFLIYFQGNSAPDKSGLPSDRFSAERTGGSVSTLTIQRTQQEDSAVYLCASSPRGGLANYGYTFGSGTRLTVV.

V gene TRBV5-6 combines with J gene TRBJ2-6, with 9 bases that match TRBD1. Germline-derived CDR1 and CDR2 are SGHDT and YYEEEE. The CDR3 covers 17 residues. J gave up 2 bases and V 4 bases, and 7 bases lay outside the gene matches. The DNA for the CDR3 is TGTGCCAGCAGCAGAGGGACAGGGTATCCTGGGGCCAACGTCCTGACTTTC. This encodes CASSRGTGYPGANVLTF. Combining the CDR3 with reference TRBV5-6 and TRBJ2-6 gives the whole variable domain DAGVTQSPTHLIKTRGQQVTLRCSPKSGHDTVSWYQQALGQGPQFIFQYYEEEERQRGNFPDRFSGHQFPNYSSELNVNALLLGDSALYLCASSRGTGYPGANVLTFGAGSRLTVL.

Here the CDR3 DNA reads TGCGCCAGCAGTGATCAGCGGGACAGGGTCTACGAGCAGTACTTC. The encoded protein is CASSDQRDRVYEQYF. The chain recombines TRBV10-2 with TRBJ2-7; 9 bases match TRBD1. J lost 3 bases, V lost 3 bases, and 6 bases had no gene match. The CDR3 covers 15 residues. Germline CDR1 WSHSY, CDR2 SAAADI.

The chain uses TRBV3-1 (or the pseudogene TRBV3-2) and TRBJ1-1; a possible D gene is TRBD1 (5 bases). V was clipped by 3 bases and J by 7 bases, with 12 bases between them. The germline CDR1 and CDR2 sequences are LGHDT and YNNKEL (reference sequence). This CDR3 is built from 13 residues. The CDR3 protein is CASSQTDRIEAFF. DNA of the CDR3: TGTGCCAGCAGCCAGACAGACCGAATTGAAGCTTTCTTT.

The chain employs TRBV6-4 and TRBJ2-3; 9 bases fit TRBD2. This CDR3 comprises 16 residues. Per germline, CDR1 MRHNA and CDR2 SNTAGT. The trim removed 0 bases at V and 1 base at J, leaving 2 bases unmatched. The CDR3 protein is CASSDSIAGGTDTQYF. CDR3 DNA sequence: TGTGCCAGCAGTGACTCGATAGCGGGGGGCACAGATACGCAGTATTTT.

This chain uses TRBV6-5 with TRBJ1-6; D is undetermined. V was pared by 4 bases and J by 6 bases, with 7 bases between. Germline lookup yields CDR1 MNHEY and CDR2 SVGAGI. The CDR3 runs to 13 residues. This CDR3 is CASSFEFNSPLHF. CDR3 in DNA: TGTGCCAGCAGTTTCGAGTTTAATTCACCCCTCCACTTT.

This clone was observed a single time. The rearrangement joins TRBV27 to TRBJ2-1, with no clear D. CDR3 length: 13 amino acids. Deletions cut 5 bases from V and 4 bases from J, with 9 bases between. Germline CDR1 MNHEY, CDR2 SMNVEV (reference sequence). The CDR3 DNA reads TGTGCCAGCAGTACGACACCTTACAATGAGCAGTTCTTC. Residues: CASSTTPYNEQFF.

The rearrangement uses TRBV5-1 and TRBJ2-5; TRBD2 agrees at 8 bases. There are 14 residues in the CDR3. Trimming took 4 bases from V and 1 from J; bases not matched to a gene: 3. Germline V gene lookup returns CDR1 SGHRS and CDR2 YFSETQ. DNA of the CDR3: TGCGCCAGCAGCGGCGGGAGGATCCAAGAGACCCAGTACTTC. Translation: CASSGGRIQETQYF. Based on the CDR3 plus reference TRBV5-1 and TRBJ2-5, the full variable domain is KAGVTQTPRYLIKTRGQQVTLSCSPISGHRSVSWYQQTPGQGLQFLFEYFSETQRNKGNFPGRFSGRQFSNSRSEMNVSTLELGDSALYLCASSGGRIQETQYFGPGTRLLVL.

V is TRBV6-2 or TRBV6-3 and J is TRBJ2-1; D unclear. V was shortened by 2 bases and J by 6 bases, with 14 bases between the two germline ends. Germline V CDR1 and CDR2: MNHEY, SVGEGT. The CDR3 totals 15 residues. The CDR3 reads CASSYPKPGANEQFF. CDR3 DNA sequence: TGTGCCAGCAGTTACCCCAAGCCCGGAGCCAATGAGCAGTTCTTC.

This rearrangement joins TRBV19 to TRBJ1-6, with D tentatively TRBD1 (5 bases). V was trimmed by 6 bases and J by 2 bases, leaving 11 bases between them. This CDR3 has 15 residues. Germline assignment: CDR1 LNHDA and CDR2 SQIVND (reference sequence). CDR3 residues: CASRLGGTYNSPLHF. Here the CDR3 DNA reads TGTGCCAGTAGACTGGGGGGGACCTATAATTCACCCCTCCACTTT.

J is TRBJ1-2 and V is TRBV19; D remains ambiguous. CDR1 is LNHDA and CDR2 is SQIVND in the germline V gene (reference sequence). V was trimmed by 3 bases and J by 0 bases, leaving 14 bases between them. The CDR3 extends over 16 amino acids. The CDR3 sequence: CASSMARGAANYGYTF. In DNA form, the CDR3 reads TGTGCCAGTAGTATGGCTCGAGGAGCCGCTAACTATGGCTACACCTTC. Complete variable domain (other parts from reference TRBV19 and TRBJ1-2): DGGITQSPKYLFRKEGQNVTLSCEQNLNHDAMYWYRQDPGQGLRLIYYSQIVNDFQKGDIAEGYSVSREKKESFPLTVTSAQKNPTAFYLCASSMARGAANYGYTFGSGTRLTVV.

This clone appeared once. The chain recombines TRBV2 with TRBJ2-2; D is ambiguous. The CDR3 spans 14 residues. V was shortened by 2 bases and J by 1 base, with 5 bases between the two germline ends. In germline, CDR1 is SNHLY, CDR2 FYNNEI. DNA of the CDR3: TGTGCCAGCAGTGAAACGGGGAACACCGGGGAGCTGTTTTTT. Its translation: CASSETGNTGELFF.

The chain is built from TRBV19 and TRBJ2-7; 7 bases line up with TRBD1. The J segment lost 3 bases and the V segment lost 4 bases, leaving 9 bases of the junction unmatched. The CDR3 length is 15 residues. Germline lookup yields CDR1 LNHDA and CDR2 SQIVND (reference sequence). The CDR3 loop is CASSKIPGQYYEQYF. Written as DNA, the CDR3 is TGTGCCAGTAGTAAGATACCGGGACAGTACTACGAGCAGTACTTC. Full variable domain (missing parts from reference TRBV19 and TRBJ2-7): DGGITQSPKYLFRKEGQNVTLSCEQNLNHDAMYWYRQDPGQGLRLIYYSQIVNDFQKGDIAEGYSVSREKKESFPLTVTSAQKNPTAFYLCASSKIPGQYYEQYFGPGTRLTVT.

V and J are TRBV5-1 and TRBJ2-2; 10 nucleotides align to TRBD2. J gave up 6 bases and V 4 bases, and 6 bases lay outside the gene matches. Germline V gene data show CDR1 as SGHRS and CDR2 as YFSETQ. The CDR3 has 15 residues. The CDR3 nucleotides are TGCGCCAGCAGCCCTCTAGCGGGGGCGGCCGGGGAGCTGTTTTTT. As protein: CASSPLAGAAGELFF.

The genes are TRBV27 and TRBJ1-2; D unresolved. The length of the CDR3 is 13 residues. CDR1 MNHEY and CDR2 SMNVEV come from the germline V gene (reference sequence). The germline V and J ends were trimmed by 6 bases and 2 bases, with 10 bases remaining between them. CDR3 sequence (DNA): TGTGCCAGCAGCACACCGGGGAACTATGGCTACACCTTC. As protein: CASSTPGNYGYTF.

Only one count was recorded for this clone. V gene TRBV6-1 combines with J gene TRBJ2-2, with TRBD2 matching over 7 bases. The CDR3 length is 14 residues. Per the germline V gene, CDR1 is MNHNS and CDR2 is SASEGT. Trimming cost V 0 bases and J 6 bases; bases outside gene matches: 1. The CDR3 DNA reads TGTGCCAGCAGTGAAGCGGGGAGGGCCGGGGAGCTGTTTTTT. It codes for CASSEAGRAGELFF.

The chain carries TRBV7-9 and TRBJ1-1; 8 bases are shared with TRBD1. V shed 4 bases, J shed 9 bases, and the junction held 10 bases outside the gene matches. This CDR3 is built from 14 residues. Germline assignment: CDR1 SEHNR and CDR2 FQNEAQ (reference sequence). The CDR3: CASSWAQGDRKAFF. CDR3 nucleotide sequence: TGTGCCAGCAGCTGGGCACAGGGGGACAGGAAAGCTTTCTTT.

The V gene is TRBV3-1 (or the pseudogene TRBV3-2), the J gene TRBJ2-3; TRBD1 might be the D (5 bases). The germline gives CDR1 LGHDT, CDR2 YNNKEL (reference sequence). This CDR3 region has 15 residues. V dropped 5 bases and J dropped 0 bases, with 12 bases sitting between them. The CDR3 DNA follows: TGTGCCAGCAGCTACGGGTCAGGGAGCACAGATACGCAGTATTTT. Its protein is CASSYGSGSTDTQYF.

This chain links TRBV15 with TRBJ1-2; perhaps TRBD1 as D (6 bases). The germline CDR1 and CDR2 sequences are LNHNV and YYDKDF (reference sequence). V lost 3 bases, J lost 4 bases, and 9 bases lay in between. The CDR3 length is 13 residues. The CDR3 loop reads CATSRRQVYGYTF. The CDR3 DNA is TGTGCCACCAGCAGGCGACAGGTCTATGGCTACACCTTC. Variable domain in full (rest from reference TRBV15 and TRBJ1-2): DAMVIQNPRYQVTQFGKPVTLSCSQTLNHNVMYWYQQKSSQAPKLLFHYYDKDFNNEADTPDNFQSRRPNTSFCFLDIRSPGLGDTAMYLCATSRRQVYGYTFGSGTRLTVV.

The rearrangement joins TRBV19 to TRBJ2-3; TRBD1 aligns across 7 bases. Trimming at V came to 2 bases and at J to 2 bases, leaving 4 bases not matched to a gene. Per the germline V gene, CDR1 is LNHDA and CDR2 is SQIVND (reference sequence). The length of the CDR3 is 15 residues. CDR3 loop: CASSIKRGPTDTQYF. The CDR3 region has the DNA TGTGCCAGTAGTATAAAGAGGGGGCCCACAGATACGCAGTATTTT.

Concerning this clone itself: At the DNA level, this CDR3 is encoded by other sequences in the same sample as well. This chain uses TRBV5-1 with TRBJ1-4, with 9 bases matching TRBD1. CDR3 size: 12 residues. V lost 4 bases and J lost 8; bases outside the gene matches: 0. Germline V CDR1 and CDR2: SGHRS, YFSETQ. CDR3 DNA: TGCGCCAGCAGCGGACAGGGGGAAAAACTGTTTTTT. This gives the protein CASSGQGEKLFF. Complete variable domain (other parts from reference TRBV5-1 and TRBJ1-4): KAGVTQTPRYLIKTRGQQVTLSCSPISGHRSVSWYQQTPGQGLQFLFEYFSETQRNKGNFPGRFSGRQFSNSRSEMNVSTLELGDSALYLCASSGQGEKLFFGSGTQLSVL.

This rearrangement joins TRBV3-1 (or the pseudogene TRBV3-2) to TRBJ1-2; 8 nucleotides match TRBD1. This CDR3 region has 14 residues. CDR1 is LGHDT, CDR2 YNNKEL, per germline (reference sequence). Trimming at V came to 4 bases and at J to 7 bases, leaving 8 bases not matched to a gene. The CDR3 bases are TGTGCCAGCAGCCCTCTGCAGGGGGCTGGTGGCTACACCTTC. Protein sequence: CASSPLQGAGGYTF.